This TCR beta chain is from a study of blood T cell repertoires in COVID-19. The overall study: Sources were T cells, B-cell-depleted T cells, or PBMCs; the material itself was cDNA or gDNA.

Per the original data handling: Reference gene primer amplification in the assay estimated nucleated cell counts. Measured with immunoSEQ multiplex PCR; TCRdb has only the in-frame clones, and not every one. Clone size and the V and J calls come from that table; the DNA yielded D and trimming. This table holds tens of thousands of clones, approximately 83% found once. With 1 base removed from V and 3 bases from J, the gap between germline ends came to 13 bases. This CDR3 comprises 15 residues. From germline, CDR1 is SGHNT and CDR2 YYREEE (reference sequence). This receptor was obtained from a woman older than 75 with active or convalescent COVID-19. This chain links TRBV5-4 with TRBJ1-1; no definite D call. What was sequenced was peripheral blood. CDR3 nucleotides: TGTGCCAGCAGCTTGTTCGAATACGGTTACACTGAAGCTTTCTTT. It yields the protein CASSLFEYGYTEAFF.